This T cell receptor beta chain came from a study of CD8 T cells in Susac syndrome. The RNA input was about 0.5 to 1 ug, and it was reverse transcribed with random hexamers. TCRdb called the immunoSEQ multiplex PCR reads again in MiXCR, with one record for every CDR3 protein. The table includes over 100,000 distinct CDR3 sequences, over 90% detected once. The CDR3 is 14 residues long. The V end lost 0 bases, the J end lost 6 bases, and 12 bases lay between the germline ends. Germline assignment: CDR1 SGHRS and CDR2 YFSETQ. The TCR originated in a human donor with Susac syndrome. The sequenced sample was CD4+ T cells from PBMCs. The chain uses TRBV5-1 and TRBJ1-1, with D unclear. The CDR3 is CASSLDPDRPEAFF. The DNA of the CDR3 is TGCGCCAGCAGCTTGGACCCGGATCGGCCTGAAGCTTTCTTT. The full variable domain, completed using reference TRBV5-1 and TRBJ1-1, is KAGVTQTPRYLIKTRGQQVTLSCSPISGHRSVSWYQQTPGQGLQFLFEYFSETQRNKGNFPGRFSGRQFSNSRSEMNVSTLELGDSALYLCASSLDPDRPEAFFGQGTRLTVV.